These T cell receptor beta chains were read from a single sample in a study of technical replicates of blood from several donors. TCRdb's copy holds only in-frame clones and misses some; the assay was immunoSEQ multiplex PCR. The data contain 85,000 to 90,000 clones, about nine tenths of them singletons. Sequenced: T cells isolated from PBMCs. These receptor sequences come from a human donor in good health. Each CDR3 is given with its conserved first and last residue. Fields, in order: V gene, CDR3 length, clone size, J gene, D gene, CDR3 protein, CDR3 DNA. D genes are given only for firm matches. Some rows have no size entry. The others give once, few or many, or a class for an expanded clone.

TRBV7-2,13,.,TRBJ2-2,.,CASSSVYTGELFF,TGTGCCAGCAGCTCAGTTTACACCGGGGAGCTGTTTTTT
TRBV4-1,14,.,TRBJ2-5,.,CASSQRVLQETQYF,TGCGCCAGCAGCCAGAGGGTTCTGCAAGAGACCCAGTACTTC
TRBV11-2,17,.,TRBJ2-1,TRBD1,CASSQSTRGSSYNEQFF,TGTGCCAGCAGCCAATCAACCAGGGGGTCTTCCTACAATGAGCAGTTCTTC
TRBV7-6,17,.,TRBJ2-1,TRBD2,CASSPRTSGISYNEQFF,TGTGCCAGCAGCCCTCGGACTAGCGGGATATCCTACAATGAGCAGTTCTTC
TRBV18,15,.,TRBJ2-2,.,CASSPPTVNTGELFF,TGTGCCAGCTCACCACCCACAGTAAACACCGGGGAGCTGTTTTTT
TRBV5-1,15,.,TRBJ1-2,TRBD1,CASRPATGDNYGYTF,TGCGCCAGCAGACCTGCCACAGGGGATAACTATGGCTACACCTTC
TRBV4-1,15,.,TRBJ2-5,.,CASSQAVGSGETQYF,TGCGCCAGCAGCCAAGCAGTCGGGAGTGGGGAGACCCAGTACTTC
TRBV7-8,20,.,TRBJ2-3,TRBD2,CASSLSLAGGPGFGTDTQYF,TGTGCCAGCAGCTTATCTTTAGCGGGAGGGCCGGGGTTTGGCACAGATACGCAGTATTTT
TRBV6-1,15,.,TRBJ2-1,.,CASSISPPPRNEQFF,TGTGCCAGCAGTATAAGCCCGCCTCCTCGCAATGAGCAGTTCTTC
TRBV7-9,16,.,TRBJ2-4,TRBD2,CASSPGLAGVKNIQYF,TGTGCCAGCAGCCCTGGACTAGCGGGGGTTAAAAACATTCAGTACTTC
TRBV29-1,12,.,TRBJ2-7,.,CSGRGLSYEQYF,TGCAGCGGTAGGGGACTCTCCTACGAGCAGTACTTC
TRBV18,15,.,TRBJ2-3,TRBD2,CASSPTAGWADTQYF,TGTGCCAGCTCACCAACAGCGGGATGGGCAGATACGCAGTATTTT
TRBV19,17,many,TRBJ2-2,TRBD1,CASSIGRGGLNTGELFF,TGTGCCAGTAGTATTGGGCGAGGGGGCTTGAACACCGGGGAGCTGTTTTTT
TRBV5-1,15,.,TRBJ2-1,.,CASSFLGQIQNEQFF,TGCGCCAGCAGCTTCCTGGGACAAATACAAAATGAGCAGTTCTTC
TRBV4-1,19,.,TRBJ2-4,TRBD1,CASSQDRGQGRGAKNIQYF,TGCGCCAGCAGCCAAGATAGGGGGCAGGGCCGGGGAGCCAAAAACATTCAGTACTTC
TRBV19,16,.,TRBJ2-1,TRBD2,CASSILTSGGAREQFF,TGTGCCAGTAGTATCTTAACTAGCGGGGGGGCCAGGGAGCAGTTCTTC
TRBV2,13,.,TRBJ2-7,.,CAARRGASYEQYF,TGTGCCGCGCGCAGGGGTGCCTCCTACGAGCAGTACTTC
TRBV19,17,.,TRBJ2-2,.,CASSMRPGSGGTGELFF,TGTGCCAGTAGTATGAGGCCGGGGTCAGGGGGGACCGGGGAGCTGTTTTTT
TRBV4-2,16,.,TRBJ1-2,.,CASSRVGQPIDYGYTF,TGTGCCAGCAGCCGAGTGGGCCAGCCCATTGACTATGGCTACACCTTC
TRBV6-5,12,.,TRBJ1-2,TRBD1,CASNQGAHGYTF,TGTGCCAGCAACCAGGGGGCTCATGGCTACACCTTC
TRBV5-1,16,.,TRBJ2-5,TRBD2,CASQRTLAGIQETQYF,TGCGCCAGCCAGAGGACTCTAGCGGGGATCCAAGAGACCCAGTACTTC
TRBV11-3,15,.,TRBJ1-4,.,CASRHGHTTNEKLFF,TGTGCCAGCAGACACGGACATACAACTAATGAAAAACTGTTTTTT
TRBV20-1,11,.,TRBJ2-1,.,CSALSGYEQFF,TGCAGTGCTTTATCAGGGTATGAGCAGTTCTTC
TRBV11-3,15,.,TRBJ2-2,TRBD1,CASSIGQGRDGELFF,TGTGCCAGCAGTATCGGACAGGGACGGGACGGGGAGCTGTTTTTT
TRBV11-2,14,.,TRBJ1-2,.,CASSPNEVNYGYTF,TGTGCCAGCAGCCCAAACGAGGTTAACTATGGCTACACCTTC
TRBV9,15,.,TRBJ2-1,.,CASSPGDSPPHEQFF,TGTGCCAGCAGCCCTGGGGACTCCCCCCCGCATGAGCAGTTCTTC
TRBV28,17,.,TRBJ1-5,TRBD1,CASSLEQGVDSNQPQHF,TGTGCCAGCAGTTTAGAACAGGGGGTAGATAGCAATCAGCCCCAGCATTTT
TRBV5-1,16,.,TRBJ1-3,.,CASSLDMASSGNTIYF,TGCGCCAGCAGCTTGGATATGGCCAGCTCTGGAAACACCATATATTTT
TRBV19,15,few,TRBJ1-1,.,CASQLTGRGYTEAFF,TGTGCCAGCCAACTAACAGGGCGCGGGTACACTGAAGCTTTCTTT
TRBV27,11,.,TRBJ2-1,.,CASETYNEQFF,TGTGCCAGCGAGACCTACAATGAGCAGTTCTTC
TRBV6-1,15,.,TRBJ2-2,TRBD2,CAFGEGAAAFRELFF,TGTGCCTTCGGGGAGGGAGCGGCGGCTTTTAGGGAGCTGTTTTTT
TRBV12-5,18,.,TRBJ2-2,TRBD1,CASGLVRPGTGGTGELFF,TGTGCTAGTGGTTTGGTCCGCCCGGGGACAGGGGGCACCGGGGAGCTGTTTTTT
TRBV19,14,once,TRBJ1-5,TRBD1,CASRAQGANQPQHF,TGTGCCAGTAGGGCACAGGGGGCCAATCAGCCCCAGCATTTT
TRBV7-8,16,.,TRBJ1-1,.,CASSLRQGRTNTEAFF,TGTGCCAGCAGCTTACGCCAGGGCAGAACGAACACTGAAGCTTTCTTT
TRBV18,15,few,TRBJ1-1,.,CASSPQQGGHTEAFF,TGTGCCAGCTCACCACAACAGGGTGGGCACACTGAAGCTTTCTTT
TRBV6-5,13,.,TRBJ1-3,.,CASRRLMGNTIYF,TGTGCCAGTAGGAGACTTATGGGAAACACCATATATTTT
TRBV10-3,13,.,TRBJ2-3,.,CAATGLSTDTQYF,TGTGCCGCCACAGGCCTTAGCACAGATACGCAGTATTTT
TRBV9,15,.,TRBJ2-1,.,CASSVSGSSYNEQFF,TGTGCCAGCAGCGTAAGCGGAAGCTCCTACAATGAGCAGTTCTTC
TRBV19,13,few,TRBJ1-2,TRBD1,CASSIQDRKTHTF,TGTGCCAGTAGTATACAGGACAGGAAGACCCACACCTTC
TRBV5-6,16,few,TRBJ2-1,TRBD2,CASSTGTSGNWNEQFF,TGTGCCAGCAGCACCGGGACTAGCGGGAATTGGAATGAGCAGTTCTTC
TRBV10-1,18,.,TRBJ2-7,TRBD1,CASSERQGVSDTPYEQYF,TGCGCCAGCAGTGAACGACAGGGTGTCAGCGATACGCCCTACGAGCAGTACTTC
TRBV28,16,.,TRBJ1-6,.,CASESRGGSYNSPLHF,TGTGCCAGCGAATCACGGGGGGGCTCCTATAATTCACCCCTCCACTTT
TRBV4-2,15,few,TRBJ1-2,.,CASSQEVTTGYGYTF,TGTGCCAGCAGCCAAGAAGTAACCACGGGCTATGGCTACACCTTC
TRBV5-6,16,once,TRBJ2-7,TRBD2,CASSLDPLLAGPEQYF,TGTGCCAGCAGCTTGGACCCCCTACTAGCGGGCCCGGAGCAGTACTTC
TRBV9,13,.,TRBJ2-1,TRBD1,CASSVTGRGEQFF,TGTGCCAGCAGCGTGACAGGGCGAGGGGAGCAGTTCTTC
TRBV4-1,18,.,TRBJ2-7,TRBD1,CASSQDSPGDSILYEQYF,TGCGCCAGCAGCCAAGATTCCCCTGGGGACAGCATTCTCTACGAGCAGTACTTC
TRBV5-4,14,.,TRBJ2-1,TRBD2,CASSPGLGGGEQFF,TGTGCCAGCAGCCCGGGACTAGGGGGTGGTGAGCAGTTCTTC
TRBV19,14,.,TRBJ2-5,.,CASSRSRWAETQYF,TGTGCCAGTAGTAGAAGCAGGTGGGCTGAGACCCAGTACTTC
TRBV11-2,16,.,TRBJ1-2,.,CASSFFQTGYPYGYTF,TGTGCCAGCAGCTTTTTCCAGACAGGCTACCCGTATGGCTACACCTTC
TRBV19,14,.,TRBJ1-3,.,CASSGDMAGNTIYF,TGTGCCAGTAGTGGTGACATGGCTGGAAACACCATATATTTT
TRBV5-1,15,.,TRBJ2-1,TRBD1,CASSFKGGTYNEQFF,TGCGCCAGCAGCTTTAAAGGGGGCACCTACAATGAGCAGTTCTTC
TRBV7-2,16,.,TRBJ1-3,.,CASSLGQPGLGNTIYF,TGTGCCAGCAGCTTAGGTCAGCCAGGGTTGGGAAACACCATATATTTT